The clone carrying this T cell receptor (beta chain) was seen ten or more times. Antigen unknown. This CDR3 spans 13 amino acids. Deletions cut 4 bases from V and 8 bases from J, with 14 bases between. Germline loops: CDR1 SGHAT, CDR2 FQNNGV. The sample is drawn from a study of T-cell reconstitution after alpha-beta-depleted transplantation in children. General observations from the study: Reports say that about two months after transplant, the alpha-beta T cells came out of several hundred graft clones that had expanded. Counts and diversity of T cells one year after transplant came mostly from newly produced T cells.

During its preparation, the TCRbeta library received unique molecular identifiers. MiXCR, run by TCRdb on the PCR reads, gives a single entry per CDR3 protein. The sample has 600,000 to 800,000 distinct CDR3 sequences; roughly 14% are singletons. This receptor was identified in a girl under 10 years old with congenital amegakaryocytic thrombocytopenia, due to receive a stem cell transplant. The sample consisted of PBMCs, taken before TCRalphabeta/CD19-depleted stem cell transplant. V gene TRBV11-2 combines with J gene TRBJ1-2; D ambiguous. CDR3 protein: CASSSGIVIGYTF. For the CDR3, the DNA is TGTGCCAGCAGCTCCGGGATCGTTATAGGCTACACCTTC.